The sequence of this TCR beta chain was determined in a study of blood T cell repertoires in COVID-19. The overall study: Whether acute or convalescent, the COVID-19 samples came from the United States, Italy and Spain. T cells, B-cell-depleted T cells, or PBMCs provided the cDNA or gDNA that served as material.

In the source study's methods: For nucleated cells, counts were estimated from reference gene primer amplification. Using immunoSEQ multiplex PCR, the repertoire was profiled, and TCRdb retains in-frame clones only, with some absent. That table supplies the V and J calls and clone size; D and trimming were determined from the DNA. The table has about 300,000 clones, roughly 90% seen once. Germline V gene data show CDR1 as MNHEY and CDR2 as SMNVEV (reference sequence). J lost 0 bases, V lost 3 bases, and 6 bases had no gene match. This CDR3 comprises 17 residues. This TCR was sampled from a man aged 18 to 30 who had recovered from COVID-19. This chain uses TRBV27 with TRBJ2-7, with TRBD2 matching 12 bases. The source material was peripheral blood. CDR3 nucleotides: TGTGCCAGCAGTTTCCGCGGACTAGCGGGGCGCTCCTACGAGCAGTACTTC. It translates to CASSFRGLAGRSYEQYF.